One and the same sample provided the 17 T cell receptor beta chains below, sequenced in a study of blood T cells in healthy people across ages. It was with a sample-barcoded 5' primer and a J-beta primer mix that a second PCR of about 7 to 12 cycles was run. MiXCR, applied by TCRdb to the 5' RACE reads, yields one record per CDR3 protein. This table has 600,000 or so distinct CDR3 sequences, 25% to 35% appearing once. The sample taken for sequencing was blood. Every receptor here comes from an elderly woman in good health.

The chain carries TRBV30 and TRBJ2-2; D call uncertain. The CDR3 is 11 amino acids. V was pared by 3 bases and J by 8 bases, with 7 bases between. Germline lookup yields CDR1 GTSNPN and CDR2 SVGIG (reference sequence). The CDR3 protein is CAWRAAGELFF. The CDR3 DNA reads TGTGCCTGGAGGGCAGCAGGGGAGCTGTTTTTT.

This clonotype was counted only a few times. A much more abundant neighbour one base away suggests this may be a read error. J is TRBJ2-7 and V is TRBV7-6; D uncertain. CDR1 is SGHVS, CDR2 FNYEAQ, per germline. The CDR3 runs 12 residues. Trimming stripped 5 bases from V and 6 bases from J, with 11 bases between. The CDR3 DNA reads as TGTGCCAGCAGCCGGACCCCTAGCGAGCAGTACTTC. Translation gives CASSRTPSEQYF.

This clonotype was counted a few times. The rearrangement uses TRBV7-2 and TRBJ2-5; 12 positions agree with TRBD2. The CDR3 spans 17 residues. Germline V lookup: CDR1 SGHTA, CDR2 FQGNSA. Trimming removed 0 bases from V and 5 bases from J; junction bases left unmatched: 7. The CDR3 loop is CASSLAWLAGGLETQYF. The CDR3 region has the DNA TGTGCCAGCAGCTTAGCGTGGCTAGCGGGGGGGCTGGAGACCCAGTACTTC.

This clonotype was found once. The gene calls are TRBV7-3 and TRBJ2-5; maybe TRBD1 (6 bases). The V end lost 5 bases, the J end lost 4 bases, and 17 bases lay between the germline ends. The CDR3 covers 15 residues. Germline CDR1 and CDR2: SGHTA and FQGTGA. The CDR3 DNA reads TGTGCCAGCAGCCCCCGACAGGAATCCCCAGAGACCCAGTACTTC. Translated, it gives CASSPRQESPETQYF.

This sequence joins TRBV5-5 and TRBJ1-3; 8 positions agree with TRBD1. Germline CDR1 reads SGHKS; CDR2 reads YYEKEE (reference sequence). V shed 4 bases and J 1 base; nucleotides not matched to a gene: 4. This CDR3 is built from 15 residues. CDR3 residues: CASSPWTGSGNTIYF. The CDR3 DNA follows: TGTGCCAGCAGCCCATGGACAGGGTCTGGAAACACCATATATTTT.

For this clonotype: At one end the junction does not follow the germline gene, possibly because of a read error. The V and J genes are TRBV7-9 and TRBJ1-1; D possibly corresponds to TRBD1 (6 bases). CDR1 SEHNR and CDR2 FQNEAQ come from the germline V gene (reference sequence). The CDR3 is made up of 14 amino acids. DNA for the CDR3: TGTACCAGCAGCTTAGAAGGGGGAAACACTGAAGCTTTCTTT. Amino acid sequence: CTSSLEGGNTEAFF.

The table lists this clonotype with many counts. This chain uses TRBV28 with TRBJ2-7; TRBD1 matches 10 bases. The V gene's germline CDR1 is MDHEN and CDR2 SYDVKM. J was trimmed by 7 bases and V by 3 bases; bases with no gene match: 6. The CDR3 runs to 14 residues. The CDR3 loop is CASSLGQGRREQYF. Here the CDR3 DNA reads TGTGCCAGCAGTTTGGGACAGGGGCGGAGGGAGCAGTACTTC.

This rearrangement joins TRBV5-4 to TRBJ1-2, with no clear D. The CDR3 extends over 15 amino acids. Germline loops: CDR1 SGHNT, CDR2 YYREEE (reference sequence). With 1 base removed from V and 1 base from J, the gap between germline ends came to 11 bases. CDR3 protein: CASSLTAQINYGYTF. CDR3 sequence (DNA): TGTGCCAGCAGCTTGACAGCCCAGATTAACTATGGCTACACCTTC.

This clonotype was seen a handful of times. This sequence joins TRBV12-3 or TRBV12-4 and TRBJ2-1; TRBD1 is a possible D gene (5 bases). The CDR3 has 17 residues. Trimming stripped 6 bases from V and 0 bases from J, with 18 bases between. CDR3: CASSAPEAGLSYNEQFF. The CDR3 region has the DNA TGTGCCAGCAGCGCCCCCGAAGCAGGGCTCTCCTACAATGAGCAGTTCTTC.

This clonotype showed up many times. This sequence joins TRBV9 and TRBJ2-4, with 8 positions matching TRBD1. The V and J ends lost 0 bases and 6 bases, in that order; junction bases with no gene match: 5. The CDR3 runs to 15 residues. Germline V gene lookup returns CDR1 SGDLS and CDR2 YYNGEE. The CDR3 loop is CASSVDGQGRNIQYF. As DNA, the CDR3 is TGTGCCAGCAGCGTAGACGGACAGGGCAGAAACATTCAGTACTTC. The variable domain in full, completed from reference TRBV9 and TRBJ2-4, reads DSGVTQTPKHLITATGQRVTLRCSPRSGDLSVYWYQQSLDQGLQFLIQYYNGEERAKGNILERFSAQQFPDLHSELNLSSLELGDSALYFCASSVDGQGRNIQYFGAGTRLSVL.

V is TRBV27 and J is TRBJ2-3, with 7 bases aligning to TRBD1. The junction had 9 bases not matched to a gene; V was cut back by 6 bases and J by 3 bases. Germline CDR1 and CDR2: MNHEY and SMNVEV (reference sequence). The CDR3 totals 15 residues. The CDR3 bases are TGTGCCAGCAGCCGCGACAGGGTGGGGACAGATACGCAGTATTTT. As protein: CASSRDRVGTDTQYF.

This clonotype was seen at least ten times. The rearrangement links TRBV9 to TRBJ1-2, with 8 bases aligning to TRBD1. This CDR3 contains 13 residues. The V and J ends lost 3 bases and 6 bases, in that order; junction bases with no gene match: 4. CDR1 and CDR2 from the germline V gene are SGDLS and YYNGEE. The CDR3 bases are TGTGCCAGCAGCGACGGACAGGGTGATGGCTACACCTTC. Its protein product is CASSDGQGDGYTF.

This clonotype was detected many times. J is TRBJ2-5 and V is TRBV9, with TRBD1 matching over 8 bases. The V and J ends lost 8 bases and 4 bases, in that order; junction bases with no gene match: 4. CDR3 length: 12 residues. The V gene's germline CDR1 is SGDLS and CDR2 YYNGEE. The CDR3 DNA follows: TGTGCCAGAGACAGGGGTCCAGAGACCCAGTACTTC. It encodes CARDRGPETQYF.

In its sample, this clonotype was seen many times. CDR3 nucleotides: TGCAGTGCTAGGCGACTAGCGGGGGGGCTACACTACAATGAGCAGTTCTTC. As protein: CSARRLAGGLHYNEQFF. The chain is built from TRBV20-1 and TRBJ2-1, with 14 positions matching TRBD2. The CDR3 spans 17 residues. In germline, CDR1 is DFQATT, CDR2 SNEGSKA (reference sequence). J gave up 3 bases and V 3 bases, and 7 bases lay outside the gene matches.

This chain links TRBV9 with TRBJ1-5; 7 bases are shared with TRBD1. The ends lost 10 bases at V and 6 bases at J; junction bases unmatched: 13. The CDR3 runs 14 residues. The V gene's germline CDR1 is SGDLS and CDR2 YYNGEE. CDR3 in amino acids: CAGKIDRVGQPQHF. Here the CDR3 DNA reads TGTGCCGGCAAGATTGACAGGGTCGGTCAGCCCCAGCATTTT.

The genes are TRBV12-3 or TRBV12-4 and TRBJ2-1; the D is unclear. V shed 6 bases and J shed 10 bases, with 13 bases lying between them. The CDR3 is made up of 12 amino acids. In nucleotides, the CDR3 is TGTGCCAGCAGGAGTCAGGTGAAAGAGCAGTTCTTC. This translates into CASRSQVKEQFF.

This clonotype was seen only a few times. The rearrangement joins TRBV7-6 to TRBJ2-2; 13 nucleotides agree with TRBD2. The CDR3 totals 16 residues. Germline CDR1 SGHVS, CDR2 FNYEAQ. V was pared by 4 bases and J by 4 bases, with 3 bases of the junction left unmatched. In DNA, the CDR3 is TGTGCCAGCAGCTCTCGACTAGCGGGAGGCACCGGGGAGCTGTTTTTT. Amino acids: CASSSRLAGGTGELFF.